The source of this T cell receptor (beta chain) is a study of blood T cells in healthy people across ages. Whole-study findings and limits: Possibly, changes in expanded clonotypes were confounded because donor CMV status was unknown. Per million T cells, TCR beta diversity dropped roughly linearly as age increased.

Per sample, no less than 5 micrograms of total RNA were extracted. The sample holds a few counts of this clonotype. What it binds is unknown. Primed by a sample-barcoded 5' primer and a J-beta primer mix, a second PCR proceeded for roughly 7 to 12 cycles. TCRdb called the 5' RACE reads again in MiXCR, with one record for every CDR3 protein. The sample carries some 750,000 distinct CDR3 sequences, 22% recorded once. The CDR3 spans 14 residues. Trimming removed 4 bases from V and 2 bases from J; junction bases left unmatched: 5. Germline V gene data show CDR1 as DFQATT and CDR2 as SNEGSKA (reference sequence).

The chain recombines TRBV20-1 with TRBJ1-3, with 7 nucleotides matching TRBD1. The clonotype was recovered from a man in his 70s in good health. The sequenced sample was blood. CDR3 nucleotides: TGCAGTGCTAAACCCCAGGGGGCTGGAAACACCATATATTTT. As protein: CSAKPQGAGNTIYF.